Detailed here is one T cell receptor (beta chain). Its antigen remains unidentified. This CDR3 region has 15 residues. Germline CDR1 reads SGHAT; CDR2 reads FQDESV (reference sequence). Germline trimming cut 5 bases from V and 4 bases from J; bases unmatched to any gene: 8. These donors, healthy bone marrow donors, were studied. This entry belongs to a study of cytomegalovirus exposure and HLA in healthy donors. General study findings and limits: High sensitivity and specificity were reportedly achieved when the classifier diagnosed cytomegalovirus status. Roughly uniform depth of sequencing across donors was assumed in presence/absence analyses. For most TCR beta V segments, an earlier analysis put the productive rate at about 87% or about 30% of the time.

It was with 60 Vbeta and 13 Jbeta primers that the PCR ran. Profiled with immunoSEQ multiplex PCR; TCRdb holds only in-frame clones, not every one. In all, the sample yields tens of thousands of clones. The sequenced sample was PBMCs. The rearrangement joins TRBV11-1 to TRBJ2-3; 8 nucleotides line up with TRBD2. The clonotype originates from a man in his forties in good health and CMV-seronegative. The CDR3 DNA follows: TGTGCCAGCAGCGGGAACGGGGGGGCCGCAGATACGCAGTATTTT. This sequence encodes CASSGNGGAADTQYF. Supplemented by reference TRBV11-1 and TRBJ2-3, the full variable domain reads EAEVAQSPRYKITEKSQAVAFWCDPISGHATLYWYRQILGQGPELLVQFQDESVVDDSQLPKDRFSAERLKGVDSTLKIQPAELGDSAMYLCASSGNGGAADTQYFGPGTRLTVL.